A single T cell receptor beta chain is shown here with its context. Its antigen is not identified. This sample stems from a study of cytomegalovirus exposure and HLA in healthy donors. Both 60 Vbeta primers and 13 Jbeta primers went into the PCR. Clones were sequenced by immunoSEQ multiplex PCR, and TCRdb holds only the in-frame ones, with some missing. Altogether around 89,000 clones are present, 81% being singletons, with the ten largest covering about 1.2%. The CDR3 totals 15 residues. The germline V and J ends were trimmed by 2 bases and 3 bases, with 11 bases remaining between them. Germline V CDR1 and CDR2: SGHNT, YENEEA. General study points: Later analysis showed most CMV-associated TCR beta chains appearing HLA-restricted. Accounts indicate the classifier identified cytomegalovirus status with strong specificity and sensitivity.

This TCR was sampled from a girl aged 2 to 10 in good health and CMV-seropositive. This chain uses TRBV11-3 with TRBJ2-1; a weak D match, TRBD2 (6 bases). Material for sequencing was PBMCs. The CDR3 region has the DNA TGTGCCAGCAGCTTAACGGCTAGCGACTACAATGAGCAGTTCTTC. This codes for CASSLTASDYNEQFF.